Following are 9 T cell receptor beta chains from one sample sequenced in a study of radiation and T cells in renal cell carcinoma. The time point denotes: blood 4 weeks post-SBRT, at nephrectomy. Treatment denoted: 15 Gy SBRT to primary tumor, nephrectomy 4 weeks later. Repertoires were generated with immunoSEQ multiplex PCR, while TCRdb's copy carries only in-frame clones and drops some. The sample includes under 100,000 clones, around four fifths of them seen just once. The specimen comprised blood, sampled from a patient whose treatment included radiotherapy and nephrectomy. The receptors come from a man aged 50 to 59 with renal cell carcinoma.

The CDR3 is CASSYGGSAYNEQFF. As DNA, the CDR3 is TGTGCCAGCAGTTACGGGGGGTCCGCCTACAATGAGCAGTTCTTC. This rearrangement joins TRBV6-5 to TRBJ2-1, with a weak D call TRBD2 (6 bases). V was trimmed by 2 bases and J by 2 bases, leaving 10 bases between them. Germline lookup yields CDR1 MNHEY and CDR2 SVGAGI. This CDR3 is built from 15 residues.

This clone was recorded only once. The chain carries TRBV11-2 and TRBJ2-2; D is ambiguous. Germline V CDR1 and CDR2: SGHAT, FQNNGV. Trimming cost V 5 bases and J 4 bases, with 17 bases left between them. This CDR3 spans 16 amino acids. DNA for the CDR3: TGTGCCAGCAGCACCCTCGTGCCTACCGGCACCGGGGAGCTGTTTTTT. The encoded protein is CASSTLVPTGTGELFF. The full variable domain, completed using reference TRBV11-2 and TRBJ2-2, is EAGVAQSPRYKIIEKRQSVAFWCNPISGHATLYWYQQILGQGPKLLIQFQNNGVVDDSQLPKDRFSAERLKGVDSTLKIQPAKLEDSAVYLCASSTLVPTGTGELFFGEGSRLTVL.

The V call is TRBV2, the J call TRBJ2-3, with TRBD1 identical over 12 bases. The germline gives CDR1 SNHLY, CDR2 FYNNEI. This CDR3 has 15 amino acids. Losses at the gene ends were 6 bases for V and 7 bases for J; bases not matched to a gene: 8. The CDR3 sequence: CASSSGDRGPHTQYF. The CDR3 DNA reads TGTGCCAGCAGCTCGGGGGACAGGGGGCCCCATACGCAGTATTTT.

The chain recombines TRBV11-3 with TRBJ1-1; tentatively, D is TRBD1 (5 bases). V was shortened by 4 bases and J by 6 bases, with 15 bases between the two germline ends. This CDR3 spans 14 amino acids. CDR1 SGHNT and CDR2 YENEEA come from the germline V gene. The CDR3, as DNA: TGTGCCAGCAGCTCCTCCGGAGAACAGGCTGAAGCTTTCTTT. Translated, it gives CASSSSGEQAEAFF.

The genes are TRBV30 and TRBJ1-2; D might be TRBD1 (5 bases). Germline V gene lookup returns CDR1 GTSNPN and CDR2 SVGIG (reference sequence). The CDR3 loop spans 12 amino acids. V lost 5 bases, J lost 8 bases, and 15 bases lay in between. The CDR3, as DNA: TGTGCCTGGGCACCGGGGGAGAGCGGCTACACCTTC. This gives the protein CAWAPGESGYTF.

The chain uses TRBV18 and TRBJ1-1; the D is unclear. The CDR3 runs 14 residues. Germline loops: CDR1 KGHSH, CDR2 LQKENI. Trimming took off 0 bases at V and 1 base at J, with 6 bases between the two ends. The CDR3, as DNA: TGTGCCAGCTCACCACCTAATGAGAACACTGAAGCTTTCTTT. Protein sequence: CASSPPNENTEAFF.

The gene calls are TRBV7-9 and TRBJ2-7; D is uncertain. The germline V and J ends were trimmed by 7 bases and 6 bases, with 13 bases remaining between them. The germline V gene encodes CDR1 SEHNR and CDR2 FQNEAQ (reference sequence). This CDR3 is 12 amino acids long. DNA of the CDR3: TGTGCCAGCACCTCCTCCCCCGTCGAGCAGTACTTC. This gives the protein CASTSSPVEQYF.

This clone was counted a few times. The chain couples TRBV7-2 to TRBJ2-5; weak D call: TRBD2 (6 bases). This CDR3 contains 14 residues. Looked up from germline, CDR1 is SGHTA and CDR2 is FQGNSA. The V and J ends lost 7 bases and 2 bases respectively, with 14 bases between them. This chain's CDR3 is CASTRGSGQETQYF. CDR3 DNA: TGTGCCAGCACCCGGGGTAGCGGTCAAGAGACCCAGTACTTC. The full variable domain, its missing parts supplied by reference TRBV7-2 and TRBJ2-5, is GAGVSQSPSNKVTEKGKDVELRCDPISGHTALYWYRQSLGQGLEFLIYFQGNSAPDKSGLPSDRFSAERTGGSVSTLTIQRTQQEDSAVYLCASTRGSGQETQYFGPGTRLLVL.

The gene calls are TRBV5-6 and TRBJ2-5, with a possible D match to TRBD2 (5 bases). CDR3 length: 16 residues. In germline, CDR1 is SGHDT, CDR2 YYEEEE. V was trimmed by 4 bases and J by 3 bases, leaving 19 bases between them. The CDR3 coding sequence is TGTGCCAGCAGCCCGGACCGAGGGCGGTGGGAAGAGACCCAGTACTTC. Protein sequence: CASSPDRGRWEETQYF.